This TCR beta chain was profiled in a study of cytomegalovirus exposure and HLA in healthy donors. Whole-study results and caveats: A later analysis showed HLA-associated TCR beta chains outstripping equally common others in clonal expansion. Several of the most significant clusters appeared, in a later analysis, to be linked to common viral pathogens. Later analysis showed most CMV-associated TCR beta chains appearing HLA-restricted.

PCR involved 60 Vbeta and 13 Jbeta primers. Sequenced by immunoSEQ multiplex PCR; TCRdb stores in-frame clones only, minus some. This sample has approximately 170,000 clones; just over 75% occur once, and the top ten carry approximately 1.5%. Germline V gene sequence: CDR1 MGHRA, CDR2 YSYEKL. Trimming stripped 4 bases from V and 3 bases from J, with 13 bases between. CDR3 size: 15 residues. Details on this clone: As yet, its antigen is unknown.

The receptor was isolated from a man aged 40-50 years in good health and CMV-seronegative. The rearrangement joins TRBV4-1 to TRBJ2-1, with TRBD2 as a possible D gene (5 bases). Sequencing was done on a sample of PBMCs. CDR3 in amino acids: CASSLAPADYNEQFF. CDR3 nucleotides: TGCGCCAGCAGCCTCGCGCCAGCGGACTACAATGAGCAGTTCTTC.